The subject of this entry is one T cell receptor beta chain. Its matching antigen is unknown. This entry comes from a study of T cell responses to AZD1222 COVID-19 vaccine. General study results and limits: Repertoires were obtained only post-peak T cell response. The donor group comprised mostly white British people and more females; the analysis possibly underestimated clonal diversity.

Assay used: immunoSEQ multiplex PCR; TCRdb lists only in-frame clones, some missing. The sample lists 150,000 to 200,000 clones; 85% to 90% were seen once. With V trimmed by 4 bases and J by 4 bases, 7 bases remained unmatched. CDR1 SGHTA and CDR2 FQGTGA come from the germline V gene. The CDR3 sequence is 15 residues long. The clonotype comes from an adult in good health. The chain joins TRBV7-3 to TRBJ2-5; 9 nucleotides agree with TRBD1. Sequences were derived from peripheral blood, sampled on day 0 of AZD1222 vaccination. Here the CDR3 reads CASSSTGGRRETQYF. CDR3 DNA sequence: TGTGCCAGCAGCTCGACAGGGGGAAGAAGAGAGACCCAGTACTTC.